The T cell receptor beta chain under discussion was sequenced for a study of vaccination and CD4 T cells after COVID-19 (dated by TCRdb to between 2021 and 2024). Context from the whole study: Every convalescent patient had a positive nasal swab PCR test for SARS-CoV-2, with mild disease in roughly 10 patients and severe disease in one. The convalescent cohort comprised six males and four females, including two Hispanic individuals, seven Caucasians, two Asians and one multiracial person. Each participant got two doses of either the Pfizer-BioNTech BNT162b2 vaccine (n=8) or the Moderna mRNA-1273 vaccine (n=2). Post-COVID blood samples from convalescent patients were collected a median of approximately 93 days after diagnosis, with a range of roughly 35 to 161 days. Post-vaccine blood samples were obtained a median of around 74 days after the second vaccine dose, with a range of roughly 12 to 250 days. Culture stimuli were overlapping spike peptide pools from SARS-CoV-2 and from the common cold coronaviruses HCoV-NL63, HCoV-OC43 and HCoV-229E. In control cultures, a CEFX viral epitope pool was used as positive control, an HIV-1 Nef peptide pool was used as negative control, or no peptide was added. The spike-specific CD4+ TCR repertoire was compared before and after mRNA vaccination in about nine COVID-19 convalescent patients and a handful of infection-naive healthy vaccine recipients.

Broader findings and caveats from the paper: In convalescent patients, a median around 86% of post-vaccine SARS-CoV-2-reactive clones were detected only after vaccination, and vaccine-specific priming was suggested by this finding. Only a relatively small number of convalescent patients were included in the study, and early timepoints following natural infection were not analyzed. The median count of SARS-CoV-2-reactive clonotypes went up from under 25 after infection to more than 30 after vaccination, although the change was not significant. Of the vaccine-specific clones found in convalescent patients, nearly all (304 of 307) were mono-reactive for SARS-CoV-2 spike instead of being cross-reactive with common cold coronaviruses.

A note on this clonotype: Its specific antigen is unknown. Base qualities are not recorded, but no much larger clone differs from it by a single base.

Read against the paper, the sample's treatment or condition label means: roughly 10-day PBMC culture with coronavirus spike peptide pools or control peptides (ViraFEST assay). The ViraFEST assay, used in the study, expanded antigen-specific T cells with peptide pools and then identified the expanded clonotypes through TCR sequencing. The positive SARS-CoV-2 PCR tests of the convalescent patients were dated from March to December 2020, before the Alpha, Beta and Delta variants emerged in the United States. Over 1.5 million PBMCs per well were cultured in IMDM with approximately 5% human AB serum and 9 to 10 IU/ml IL-2, plus 10 ug/ml peptide pools. On days 3 and 7, half of the culture medium was replaced with fresh IL-2-containing medium. Once the cells had been in culture for about 10 days, the EasySep CD4+ T cell isolation kit was used to isolate CD4+ T cells by negative selection. Ficoll-Paque Plus gradient centrifugation was used to isolate PBMCs from whole blood, and the isolated PBMCs were then either used fresh or cryopreserved at -140C. In general, triplicate wells were set up for every culture condition.

The junction carries 24 bases between V and J, which are trimmed by 7 bases and 8 bases respectively. From the cysteine up to the phenylalanine, the CDR3 has a length of 16 residues. The read is trimmed to its CDR3 DNA, 48 bases read in frame from base 1. CDR1 and CDR2, per the germline V gene, are MNHNS and SASEGT. The method behind the library was PCR. DNA from cultured CD4+ T cells was subjected to TCR sequencing with the Oncomine TCR Beta short-read assay at the Johns Hopkins FTIC core. Genomic DNA was extracted from the cultured CD4+ T cells with the QIAamp micro DNA kit. Oncomine TCR Beta libraries made from cultured CD4+ T cells were pooled using unique dual indexes and sequenced on an Illumina iSeq 100. The original pipeline was this. Non-productive sequences were filtered out, and CDR3s that did not start with C, did not end with F or W, or were shorter than 7 amino acids were discarded. Antigen-specific clonotypes were identified with the MANAFEST web application by comparing peptide-stimulated wells with reference and other culture wells. To be called positive, a clone needed an FDR below 0.05, an odds ratio above 5, and a productive frequency above 0.1% in at least two of three replicate wells. Clonotypes that were significantly expanded in both SARS-CoV-2 spike wells and at least one common cold coronavirus spike condition were defined as cross-reactive. Levenshtein distances (stringdist) and unrooted phylogenetic trees (ape) in R version 3.6.1 were used to assess CDR3 homology. TCRdb's own reprocessing of the public reads used fastp at Q25 and MiXCR and kept productive beta chains. Every entry covers one CDR3 protein and lists the most common genes and DNA from its rows. For this entry, the V and J calls and clone size follow TCRdb and not the study's own pipeline. For this sample the table gives about 12,000 distinct CDR3 sequences, of which approximately 58% were detected only once. The ten largest make up more than 7% of the sample.

Sequenced input: CD4+ T cells from blood, cultured in vitro. The chain couples TRBV6-1 to TRBJ2-1, with the D call perhaps TRBD1 or TRBD2, as 6 bases match in each case. This sequence originates from a human donor who had recovered from COVID-19. The DNA sequence follows: TGTGCCAGCAACCCCGGGACACCCACAAGGGGGGATGAGCAGTTCTTC. Its protein reads: CASNPGTPTRGDEQFF.